What follows is one T cell receptor (beta chain) and its context. With 5 bases clipped from V and 1 base from J, the junction kept 8 bases outside the gene matches. The CDR3 consists of 17 residues. Germline V lookup: CDR1 SGHVS, CDR2 FNYEAQ. This sample stems from a study of blood T cell repertoires in COVID-19. Background on the study: COVID-19 samples, acute and convalescent, were from the United States, Italy and Spain. PBMCs, B-cell-depleted T cells, or T cells provided the cDNA or gDNA that made up the material.

Only in-frame clones appear in the TCRdb table, and some are missing; sequencing was by immunoSEQ multiplex PCR. The table shows under 250,000 clones, with approximately 85% occurring only once. Sequenced: peripheral blood. The chain links TRBV7-6 to TRBJ2-3, with 11 bases identical to TRBD2. This clonotype originated in a woman aged 70-85 years with COVID-19, enrolled during active disease. The CDR3 loop is CASSPAPGLAGTDTQYF. The CDR3 DNA reads as TGTGCCAGCAGCCCCGCTCCGGGACTAGCGGGCACAGATACGCAGTATTTT.